The present TCR beta chain was sequenced within a study of graft-versus-host responses after intestinal transplantation. Points on this clone: Its target is unknown.

The data were produced by immunoSEQ multiplex PCR, yet TCRdb's version contains in-frame clones alone and is incomplete. The profile shows 90,000 to 95,000 clones, roughly nine tenths of them singletons. Germline CDR1 reads SGHRS; CDR2 reads YFSETQ. The CDR3 length is 15 residues. Trimming took off 6 bases at V and 0 bases at J, with 14 bases between the two ends. This chain joins TRBV5-1 and TRBJ2-3; perhaps TRBD1 as D (6 bases). This clonotype was sampled from a human donor who received an intestinal transplant. The material was unstimulated CD8+ T cells sorted from spleen or lymph node cells, obtained before intestinal transplant. The CDR3 DNA sequence: TGCGCCAGCACAGGGACATTCCCCAGCACAGATACGCAGTATTTT. Translation: CASTGTFPSTDTQYF.